This T cell receptor (beta chain) was retrieved from a study of PD-L1 blockade in urothelial cancer. Turning to the study itself: In the patient group, about 85% of the roughly 29 were males with bladder-origin urothelial cancer. Once treatment had started, blood was analyzed at 3 weeks (second dose) and again at 6 weeks.

The time point here: pretreatment peripheral blood. Urothelial carcinoma in patients was locally advanced or metastatic. PCRs each included synthetic TCR analog templates spiked in. Here immunoSEQ multiplex PCR was the method, and the copy in TCRdb shows in-frame clones only, minus some. Counted here are some 100,000 clones, 80% to 90% occurring once; the ten biggest clones make up 0.85% to 1%. The material sequenced was PBMCs, taken around atezolizumab (anti-PD-L1) treatment. The TCR sequence derives from an elderly woman with urothelial cancer.

The CDR3 DNA is TGTGCCAGCAGTTTAAGCGGGAGACCCTACGAGCAGTACTTC. Residues: CASSLSGRPYEQYF. The V gene is TRBV6-1, the J gene TRBJ2-7, with 8 nucleotides matching TRBD2. The CDR3 covers 14 residues. Trimming cost V 5 bases and J 2 bases; bases outside gene matches: 5. Germline V lookup: CDR1 MNHNS, CDR2 SASEGT.